The next 22 T cell receptor beta chains were all read from a single sample in a study of cytomegalovirus exposure and HLA in healthy donors. PCR employed 60 Vbeta and 13 Jbeta primers. The data were produced by immunoSEQ multiplex PCR, yet TCRdb's version contains in-frame clones alone and is incomplete. Among around 100,000 clones listed, roughly 71% were seen once. The sequenced sample was PBMCs. The receptors were sampled from a man aged 40-55 years in good health and CMV-seropositive.

The V and J genes are TRBV30 and TRBJ1-4, with TRBD1 as a possible D gene (5 bases). Trimming left V 1 base short and J 8 bases short, with 14 bases between. Looked up from germline, CDR1 is GTSNPN and CDR2 is SVGIG (reference sequence). The CDR3 loop spans 14 amino acids. Here the CDR3 reads CAWSEETVSEKLFF. The CDR3 region has the DNA TGTGCCTGGAGTGAGGAGACAGTTTCCGAAAAACTGTTTTTT. The full variable domain, in which reference TRBV30 and TRBJ1-4 provide the parts outside the CDR3, is SQTIHQWPATLVQPVGSPLSLECTVEGTSNPNLYWYRQAAGRGLQLLFYSVGIGQISSEVPQNLSASRPQDRQFILSSKKLLLSDSGFYLCAWSEETVSEKLFFGSGTQLSVL.

The chain combines TRBV29-1 with TRBJ2-1; perhaps TRBD2 as D (6 bases). Germline V gene data show CDR1 as SQVTM and CDR2 as ANQGSEA. Trimming took off 7 bases at V and 0 bases at J, with 10 bases between the two ends. The CDR3 sequence is 13 residues long. Here the CDR3 DNA reads TGCAGCGCTGCGACTAGCTCCTACAATGAGCAGTTCTTC. Residues: CSAATSSYNEQFF.

The chain couples TRBV2 to TRBJ1-2; D perhaps matches TRBD1 (6 bases). V was shortened by 8 bases and J by 0 bases, with 16 bases between the two germline ends. Germline loops: CDR1 SNHLY, CDR2 FYNNEI. The CDR3 runs 15 residues. CDR3 loop: CASEGDGEANYGYTF. Written as DNA, the CDR3 is TGTGCCAGCGAGGGGGACGGAGAAGCTAACTATGGCTACACCTTC.

This clone was seen a few times. The chain carries TRBV6-5 and TRBJ1-2; D is possibly TRBD1 (5 bases). The germline gives CDR1 MNHEY, CDR2 SVGAGI. Trimming took 3 bases from V and 4 from J, leaving 9 bases between them. There are 13 residues in the CDR3. For the CDR3, the DNA is TGTGCCAGCAGTTATGCCAGGGTCTATGGCTACACCTTC. It yields the protein CASSYARVYGYTF.

J is TRBJ1-2 and V is TRBV27; D not resolved. V was pared by 3 bases and J by 4 bases, with 12 bases between. The CDR3 totals 14 residues. Germline V CDR1 and CDR2: MNHEY, SMNVEV (reference sequence). CDR3 residues: CASSFRKRGYGYTF. The CDR3 region has the DNA TGTGCCAGCAGTTTCCGCAAAAGAGGCTATGGCTACACCTTC.

The gene calls are TRBV5-1 and TRBJ2-3; D may be TRBD1 (6 bases). Trimming removed 7 bases at V and 4 bases at J, with 19 bases between. Germline loops: CDR1 SGHRS, CDR2 YFSETQ. The CDR3 totals 15 residues. DNA for the CDR3: TGCGCCAGCCATATACAGGGAACATTCGCAGATACGCAGTATTTT. It specifies CASHIQGTFADTQYF.

The chain carries TRBV5-6 and TRBJ2-5, with 10 positions matching TRBD2. The germline V gene encodes CDR1 SGHDT and CDR2 YYEEEE. The CDR3 spans 15 residues. Losses at the gene ends were 1 base for V and 4 bases for J; bases not matched to a gene: 4. For the CDR3, the DNA is TGTGCCAGCAGCTTGAGAGCGGGAGGGGTAGAGACCCAGTACTTC. It is translated as CASSLRAGGVETQYF.

V gene TRBV30 combines with J gene TRBJ1-3; D unclear. Trimming cost V 1 base and J 3 bases, with 10 bases left between them. Germline loops: CDR1 GTSNPN, CDR2 SVGIG (reference sequence). CDR3 length: 14 amino acids. DNA for the CDR3: TGTGCCTGGAGTGCTGGAGGTAGTGGAAACACCATATATTTT. Protein: CAWSAGGSGNTIYF.

The genes are TRBV2 and TRBJ2-5; tentative D call: TRBD1 (5 bases). This CDR3 spans 15 amino acids. Germline V CDR1 and CDR2: SNHLY, FYNNEI. The ends were cut back, 4 bases at V and 5 bases at J, with 17 bases in the middle. The CDR3 spells CASSAEQGGAETQYF. The CDR3 nucleotides read TGTGCCAGCAGTGCAGAGCAGGGTGGAGCGGAGACCCAGTACTTC.

This clone was observed a handful of times. The chain couples TRBV7-2 to TRBJ1-2; tentative D call: TRBD1 (6 bases). Trimming removed 1 base from V and 5 bases from J, with 11 bases in between. Germline CDR1 SGHTA, CDR2 FQGNSA. The CDR3 runs to 14 residues. CDR3: CASSLDGQTYGYTF. The DNA for the CDR3 is TGTGCCAGCAGCTTAGACGGACAGACTTATGGCTACACCTTC.

The chain joins TRBV30 to TRBJ2-3; D gene ambiguous. The CDR3 length is 12 residues. Germline CDR1 GTSNPN, CDR2 SVGIG (reference sequence). V was cut by 0 bases and J by 5 bases, with 6 bases left in between. CDR3 amino acids: CAWSVLEDTQYF. In DNA form, the CDR3 reads TGTGCCTGGAGTGTATTAGAAGATACGCAGTATTTT. Variable domain in full (rest from reference TRBV30 and TRBJ2-3): SQTIHQWPATLVQPVGSPLSLECTVEGTSNPNLYWYRQAAGRGLQLLFYSVGIGQISSEVPQNLSASRPQDRQFILSSKKLLLSDSGFYLCAWSVLEDTQYFGPGTRLTVL.

This chain joins TRBV9 and TRBJ2-3; tentative D call: TRBD2 (6 bases). The V end was cut by 0 bases, the J end by 2 bases, with 10 bases between. The CDR3 runs to 15 residues. The germline V gene has CDR1 SGDLS and CDR2 YYNGEE. The CDR3 sequence: CASSVAGVNTDTQYF. In DNA, the CDR3 is TGTGCCAGCAGCGTAGCGGGAGTCAACACAGATACGCAGTATTTT.

There are a few counts of this clone. This rearrangement joins TRBV5-1 to TRBJ2-3, with D possibly matching TRBD2 (6 bases). Trimming took 0 bases from V and 1 from J, leaving 9 bases between them. Germline CDR1 SGHRS, CDR2 YFSETQ. The CDR3 is 15 amino acids. CDR3 loop: CASSLGAGGTDTQYF. The CDR3 nucleotides are TGCGCCAGCAGCTTGGGAGCGGGCGGCACAGATACGCAGTATTTT.

The chain carries TRBV29-1 and TRBJ2-2; 10 bases are shared with TRBD2. CDR1 SQVTM and CDR2 ANQGSEA come from the germline V gene. The V segment lost 6 bases and the J segment 6 bases; nucleotides outside the gene matches: 7. The CDR3 runs 14 residues. DNA of the CDR3: TGCAGCGTCCCAGCGGGAGGGCCACCCGGGGAGCTGTTTTTT. Protein: CSVPAGGPPGELFF.

The genes are TRBV6-1 and TRBJ2-3; the match to TRBD1 covers 11 bases. V shed 4 bases, J shed 3 bases, and the junction held 9 bases outside the gene matches. The CDR3 covers 17 residues. Germline V gives CDR1 MNHNS, CDR2 SASEGT. This chain's CDR3 is CASSGRTGGAWTDTQYF. CDR3 DNA: TGTGCCAGCAGTGGACGGACAGGGGGCGCGTGGACAGATACGCAGTATTTT.

Only a few counts were recorded for this clone. The chain couples TRBV9 to TRBJ2-3; 10 bases map to TRBD2. CDR1 is SGDLS and CDR2 is YYNGEE in the germline V gene. This CDR3 spans 14 amino acids. The V gene end was trimmed by 4 bases and the J gene end by 8 bases; junction bases not matched to a gene: 7. The CDR3 is CASSLAGEGGTQYF. Written as DNA, the CDR3 is TGTGCCAGCAGCCTAGCGGGAGAGGGTGGTACGCAGTATTTT.

The rearrangement links TRBV6-1 to TRBJ2-7; TRBD2 matches 9 bases. The CDR3 is 14 amino acids. V lost 8 bases to trimming and J lost 3 bases; unmatched junction nucleotides: 8. Per germline, CDR1 MNHNS and CDR2 SASEGT. The CDR3 nucleotides are TGTGCCAGCGGAAAGACTAGCGGAAACTACGAGCAGTACTTC. Protein: CASGKTSGNYEQYF.

The rearrangement joins TRBV19 to TRBJ1-2; no firm D call. The CDR3 is made up of 14 amino acids. V lost 4 bases to trimming and J lost 4 bases, with 13 bases between them. Germline CDR1 is LNHDA and CDR2 is SQIVND (reference sequence). The CDR3 protein is CASSTGKSTYGYTF. The CDR3 DNA reads TGTGCCAGTAGTACGGGGAAGAGTACCTATGGCTACACCTTC.

This chain connects TRBV28 to TRBJ2-5, with 10 positions matching TRBD2. CDR3 length equals 14 residues. V shed 1 base, J shed 5 bases, and the junction held 1 base outside the gene matches. Germline V gene lookup returns CDR1 MDHEN and CDR2 SYDVKM. CDR3 sequence (DNA): TGTGCCAGCAGTTTATTAGCGGGAGGTGAGACCCAGTACTTC. This encodes CASSLLAGGETQYF.

The rearrangement uses TRBV7-2 and TRBJ2-7, with 8 positions matching TRBD2. Trimming at V came to 5 bases and at J to 7 bases, leaving 10 bases not matched to a gene. Germline loops: CDR1 SGHTA, CDR2 FQGNSA. This CDR3 spans 14 amino acids. CDR3 nucleotides: TGTGCCAGCAGCCTACTAGCGGCCTTTGGGGAGCAGTACTTC. Protein sequence: CASSLLAAFGEQYF.

Written as DNA, the CDR3 is TGTGCCAGCAGCTTAACCGGGACACTGAACACTGAAGCTTTCTTT. As protein: CASSLTGTLNTEAFF. The chain recombines TRBV7-6 with TRBJ1-1, with a tentative D call TRBD1 (6 bases). This CDR3 has 15 residues. Trimming left V 2 bases short and J 0 bases short, with 10 bases between. From germline, CDR1 is SGHVS and CDR2 FNYEAQ.

V usage is TRBV5-4 and J usage is TRBJ2-5; D may be TRBD1 (5 bases). Trimming took 2 bases from V and 4 from J, leaving 15 bases between them. CDR3 size: 15 residues. Germline V lookup: CDR1 SGHNT, CDR2 YYREEE (reference sequence). The CDR3 sequence is CASSLSQGMGETQYF. CDR3 DNA: TGTGCCAGCAGCTTATCGCAGGGAATGGGAGAGACCCAGTACTTC.